This T cell receptor (beta chain) derives from a study of metastatic and nonmetastatic thyroid tumors. Study-wide context: Where malignant and benign thyroid patients were concerned, repertoires were compared across blood and tumor or nodule tissue.

This clone has only one observation. The junction differs from germline at one of its ends, possibly a read error. Different DNA sequences within this sample yield the same CDR3. CDR3 length: 17 amino acids. From germline, CDR1 is SQVTM and CDR2 ANQGSEA. Patients were all untreated before their thyroid surgery. Per the original methods: In papillary thyroid cancer, a distant-metastasis classifier was built using CDR3 differences across clinicopathological groups. TCRdb ran MiXCR on the PCR reads. These V and J calls originate from TCRdb's pipeline instead of the authors' own analysis. This table holds around 30,000 clones, around 13% found once.

The rearrangement links TRBV29-1 to TRBJ2-7; 13 nucleotides agree with TRBD2. Source material: blood. The source is a female donor with papillary thyroid cancer or a benign thyroid nodule (not recorded which). Some clones in this sample may be carry-over from other donors' samples. The CDR3 sequence is CSVDGLAGVGGSYEQYF. The DNA for the CDR3 is TGCAGTGTTGACGGACTAGCGGGAGTGGGGGGCTCCTACGAACAGTACTTC.